What follows are 4 T cell receptor beta chains derived from one specimen sequenced in a study of blood T cell repertoires in COVID-19 (dated by TCRdb to the early 2020s). The receptor library was made with the immunoSEQ multiplex PCR assay. TCRdb limited this immuneACCESS table to in-frame rearrangements with V and J called. A share of clones is missing; checked studies link under half to unresolved V genes, and the rest is unexplained. The sample data list under 300,000 clones, and under 90% of these were observed just once. The top ten constitute around 2.1% of the sample. Input material: peripheral blood. These receptors came from a man aged 45 to 65 with acute or convalescent COVID-19.

The J gene is TRBJ2-7, the V gene TRBV7-8; weak D call: TRBD1 (5 bases). From germline, CDR1 is SGHVS and CDR2 FQNEAQ. V was shortened by 1 base and J by 4 bases, with 11 bases between the two germline ends. The CDR3 has 14 amino acids. The CDR3 reads CASSLDRPPYEQYF. DNA for the CDR3: TGTGCCAGCAGCTTAGACAGGCCACCGTACGAGCAGTACTTC.

The chain links TRBV6-5 to TRBJ1-1; 7 nucleotides line up with TRBD1. Germline values: CDR1 MNHEY, CDR2 SVGAGI. The CDR3 sequence is 12 residues long. The J segment lost 9 bases and the V segment lost 7 bases, leaving 8 bases of the junction unmatched. The CDR3, as DNA: TGTGCCAGCAAAATCGGGACAGCACAAGCTTTCTTT. Residues: CASKIGTAQAFF.

V is TRBV4-1 and J is TRBJ2-5; 8 positions agree with TRBD1. CDR3 size: 14 residues. With 3 bases clipped from V and 4 bases from J, the junction kept 4 bases outside the gene matches. Per the germline V gene, CDR1 is MGHRA and CDR2 is YSYEKL. The CDR3: CASSQDRAGETQYF. CDR3 DNA sequence: TGCGCCAGCAGCCAGGACAGGGCTGGAGAGACCCAGTACTTC.

The genes are TRBV6-5 and TRBJ1-2; no definite D call. The CDR3 extends over 15 amino acids. V dropped 6 bases and J dropped 0 bases, with 14 bases sitting between them. In germline, CDR1 is MNHEY, CDR2 SVGAGI. The CDR3 coding sequence is TGTGCCAGCAGAGAGACCGGGAGTTCTAACTATGGCTACACCTTC. It yields the protein CASRETGSSNYGYTF.